One sample yielded the 23 T cell receptor beta chains listed below, sequenced in a study of blood T cell repertoires in COVID-19. Produced via immunoSEQ multiplex PCR; TCRdb's table is partial and in-frame only. The sample lists around 300,000 clones; around 89% were seen once. Sequencing was done on a sample of PBMCs or T cells enriched from blood (not recorded which). The receptors shown here come from a young woman who had recovered from COVID-19.

This chain joins TRBV5-1 and TRBJ2-7; D unclear. The V end was cut by 0 bases, the J end by 1 base, with 8 bases between. The germline CDR1 and CDR2 sequences are SGHRS and YFSETQ. CDR3 length: 14 amino acids. In nucleotides, the CDR3 is TGCGCCAGCAGCTTGGTAACCGGGTCCTACGAGCAGTACTTC. It encodes CASSLVTGSYEQYF.

The count of this clone is one. The CDR3: CASSGTGLFYGYTF. The CDR3 bases are TGTGCCAGCAGTGGGACAGGGCTATTCTATGGCTACACCTTC. The rearrangement uses TRBV28 and TRBJ1-2, with 9 positions matching TRBD1. The CDR3 loop spans 14 amino acids. Trimming removed 5 bases from V and 4 bases from J; junction bases left unmatched: 5. The germline V gene has CDR1 MDHEN and CDR2 SYDVKM.

The CDR3 DNA is TGTGCCAGCAGCAGGTCAGGAGAGACCCAGTACTTC. This gives the protein CASSRSGETQYF. The chain has TRBV7-8 and TRBJ2-5; no clear D gene. Germline values: CDR1 SGHVS, CDR2 FQNEAQ. The V and J ends lost 5 bases and 4 bases respectively, with 8 bases between them. The CDR3 spans 12 residues. The entire variable domain, with the rest obtained from reference TRBV7-8 and TRBJ2-5, is as follows: GAGVSQSPRYKVAKRGQDVALRCDPISGHVSLFWYQQALGQGPEFLTYFQNEAQLDKSGLPSDRFFAERPEGSVSTLKIQRTQQEDSAVYLCASSRSGETQYFGPGTRLLVL.

This chain links TRBV5-1 with TRBJ1-2, with D possibly being TRBD1 (5 bases). Trimming cost V 0 bases and J 8 bases, with 17 bases left between them. The CDR3 covers 15 residues. From germline, CDR1 is SGHRS and CDR2 YFSETQ. In DNA, the CDR3 is TGCGCCAGCAGCTTGGGCCCCAGGAGGGGCGGCGGCTACACCTTC. Protein sequence: CASSLGPRRGGGYTF. The full variable domain, completed using reference TRBV5-1 and TRBJ1-2, is KAGVTQTPRYLIKTRGQQVTLSCSPISGHRSVSWYQQTPGQGLQFLFEYFSETQRNKGNFPGRFSGRQFSNSRSEMNVSTLELGDSALYLCASSLGPRRGGGYTFGSGTRLTVV.

This sequence joins TRBV19 and TRBJ1-2; weak D call: TRBD1 (6 bases). The V end was cut by 6 bases, the J end by 5 bases, with 19 bases between. The length of the CDR3 is 15 residues. The V gene's germline CDR1 is LNHDA and CDR2 SQIVND (reference sequence). The CDR3 coding sequence is TGTGCCAGTAGCCTCATGGGGGCGGAACGTTATGGCTACACCTTC. Its protein product is CASSLMGAERYGYTF.

This rearrangement joins TRBV4-1 to TRBJ1-1; D is undetermined. Trimming took 1 base from V and 1 from J, leaving 10 bases between them. The CDR3 runs 15 residues. The germline gives CDR1 MGHRA, CDR2 YSYEKL. The CDR3 loop reads CASSQVGRKNTEAFF. In nucleotides, the CDR3 is TGCGCCAGCAGCCAAGTCGGCAGGAAGAACACTGAAGCTTTCTTT.

J is TRBJ1-1 and V is TRBV4-1; 7 bases are a match to TRBD1. Losses at the gene ends were 5 bases for V and 2 bases for J; bases not matched to a gene: 5. CDR3 length: 14 residues. The germline V gene has CDR1 MGHRA and CDR2 YSYEKL. The CDR3, as DNA: TGCGCCAGCAGCTCCAACAGGGGAAACACTGAAGCTTTCTTT. It translates to CASSSNRGNTEAFF.

This clone was counted a single time. The chain has TRBV6-5 and TRBJ1-2; D may be TRBD1 (6 bases). Germline CDR1 and CDR2: MNHEY and SVGAGI. This CDR3 contains 16 residues. V was cut by 0 bases and J by 0 bases, with 11 bases left in between. In DNA form, the CDR3 reads TGTGCCAGCAGTTACTCCGCCTCAGGGGCTAACTATGGCTACACCTTC. This encodes CASSYSASGANYGYTF.

This sequence joins TRBV3-1 (or the pseudogene TRBV3-2) and TRBJ2-1; D is unclear. The germline V and J ends were trimmed by 6 bases and 5 bases, with 8 bases remaining between them. Germline V gene sequence: CDR1 LGHDT, CDR2 YNNKEL (reference sequence). The CDR3 runs to 12 residues. Here the CDR3 DNA reads TGTGCCAGCAGTCTATCGGACAATGAGCAGTTCTTC. It codes for CASSLSDNEQFF.

The chain combines TRBV24-1 with TRBJ1-2; 9 bases align to TRBD1. CDR3 size: 15 residues. Germline assignment: CDR1 KGHDR and CDR2 SFDVKD. Germline trimming cut 4 bases from V and 7 bases from J; bases unmatched to any gene: 9. The CDR3 loop reads CATSERGTGLRGYTF. CDR3 nucleotide sequence: TGTGCCACCAGTGAGCGCGGGACAGGGTTGCGTGGCTACACCTTC.

The DNA of the CDR3 is TGTGCCAGCAGCTTACTCGGGGGTGTCTCCGGGGAGCTGTTTTTT. It yields the protein CASSLLGGVSGELFF. The genes are TRBV7-8 and TRBJ2-2; D might be TRBD2 (6 bases). V lost 2 bases to trimming and J lost 6 bases, with 13 bases between them. The CDR3 extends over 15 amino acids. Germline CDR1 and CDR2: SGHVS and FQNEAQ.

This clone was recorded only once. The CDR3 nucleotides are TGCAGTGCTAGTATGGATTGGGGCGCCTACAATGAGCAGTTCTTC. Protein product: CSASMDWGAYNEQFF. The chain links TRBV20-1 to TRBJ2-1, with D perhaps TRBD1 (5 bases). This CDR3 has 15 amino acids. Trimming shortened V by 3 bases and J by 2 bases, and 14 bases separated the two germline ends. Germline V gene sequence: CDR1 DFQATT, CDR2 SNEGSKA (reference sequence).

The chain has TRBV2 and TRBJ1-4; 7 nucleotides align to TRBD1. The CDR3 is 16 residues long. The J segment lost 5 bases and the V segment lost 6 bases, leaving 12 bases of the junction unmatched. CDR1 is SNHLY and CDR2 is FYNNEI in the germline V gene. The CDR3 spells CASSADRAGPNEKLFF. DNA of the CDR3: TGTGCCAGCAGCGCCGACAGGGCCGGGCCCAATGAAAAACTGTTTTTT.

The chain uses TRBV18 and TRBJ1-2, with 11 positions matching TRBD1. The V segment lost 5 bases and the J segment 3 bases; nucleotides outside the gene matches: 2. The CDR3 totals 14 residues. In germline, CDR1 is KGHSH, CDR2 LQKENI. The CDR3 DNA is TGTGCCAGCTCAAGGGACAGGGGGGACTATGGCTACACCTTC. This gives the protein CASSRDRGDYGYTF.

The chain links TRBV25-1 to TRBJ2-7, with 8 bases matching TRBD1. Germline lookup yields CDR1 MGHDK and CDR2 SYGVNS. The CDR3 is 13 residues long. The ends lost 4 bases at V and 7 bases at J; junction bases unmatched: 6. Here the CDR3 reads CASSGRQGWEQYF. CDR3 coding DNA: TGTGCCAGCAGTGGACGACAGGGGTGGGAGCAGTACTTC.

The V call is TRBV19, the J call TRBJ1-2; D possibly corresponds to TRBD1 (6 bases). The CDR3 totals 15 residues. Germline CDR1 is LNHDA and CDR2 is SQIVND (reference sequence). V was trimmed by 2 bases and J by 6 bases, leaving 16 bases between them. The CDR3 sequence is CASSIRGTQLDGYTF. As DNA, the CDR3 is TGTGCCAGTAGTATAAGGGGGACACAGCTCGATGGCTACACCTTC.

The chain couples TRBV11-2 to TRBJ1-3; TRBD1 is a possible D gene (5 bases). The ends were cut back, 2 bases at V and 2 bases at J, with 10 bases in the middle. Germline lookup yields CDR1 SGHAT and CDR2 FQNNGV. This CDR3 is 15 amino acids long. This CDR3 is CASSLPGNPGNTIYF. CDR3 coding DNA: TGTGCCAGCAGCTTACCAGGGAACCCTGGAAACACCATATATTTT.

The V call is TRBV4-1, the J call TRBJ2-5, with D possibly being TRBD1 (5 bases). Germline V lookup: CDR1 MGHRA, CDR2 YSYEKL. This CDR3 spans 14 amino acids. The germline V and J ends were trimmed by 3 bases and 5 bases, with 13 bases remaining between them. CDR3 in DNA: TGCGCCAGCAGCCATTCTCCAGGGCGCGAGACCCAGTACTTC. Translated: CASSHSPGRETQYF.

This rearrangement joins TRBV4-1 to TRBJ2-7, with TRBD1 matching 7 bases. The junction had 0 bases not matched to a gene; V was cut back by 3 bases and J by 1 base. The CDR3 spans 13 residues. Germline loops: CDR1 MGHRA, CDR2 YSYEKL. The CDR3, as DNA: TGCGCCAGCAGCCAGACAGGGTCCTACGAGCAGTACTTC. This encodes CASSQTGSYEQYF.

The rearrangement links TRBV9 to TRBJ2-3; D unclear. V was shortened by 4 bases and J by 1 base, with 4 bases between the two germline ends. This CDR3 has 12 residues. In germline, CDR1 is SGDLS, CDR2 YYNGEE. In DNA, the CDR3 is TGTGCCAGCAGCCCGGGCACAGATACGCAGTATTTT. Its protein product is CASSPGTDTQYF.

This clone appeared a single time. V usage is TRBV11-2 and J usage is TRBJ1-1; TRBD1 agrees at 8 bases. With V trimmed by 4 bases and J by 3 bases, 7 bases remained unmatched. The CDR3 sequence is 15 residues long. CDR1 SGHAT and CDR2 FQNNGV come from the germline V gene. The CDR3 loop is CASSSVTGEDTEAFF. As DNA, the CDR3 is TGTGCCAGCAGCTCAGTGACAGGGGAGGACACTGAAGCTTTCTTT.

The chain uses TRBV2 and TRBJ2-5, with a weak D call TRBD1 (5 bases). CDR1 is SNHLY, CDR2 FYNNEI, per germline. Trimming stripped 3 bases from V and 4 bases from J, with 9 bases between. This CDR3 is 13 amino acids long. The CDR3 reads CASSDWGVETQYF. The CDR3, as DNA: TGTGCCAGCAGTGATTGGGGCGTAGAGACCCAGTACTTC.

This clone has more than one count but fewer than ten. The genes are TRBV4-1 and TRBJ1-5; 8 bases align to TRBD1. The CDR3 runs to 19 residues. Germline V lookup: CDR1 MGHRA, CDR2 YSYEKL. The V segment lost 4 bases and the J segment 4 bases; nucleotides outside the gene matches: 18. CDR3 protein: CASSPSSVGQDFANQPQHF. In nucleotides, the CDR3 is TGCGCCAGCAGCCCAAGCTCCGTGGGACAGGACTTTGCAAATCAGCCCCAGCATTTT.